These 5 T cell receptor beta chains came from one sample sequenced in a study of CD8 T cells in ankylosing spondylitis. Study conclusions and caveats: A TCR beta motif of about 8 highly homologous variants seemed to mark ankylosing spondylitis blood.

These receptors lack a known antigen. TCRdb reprocessed the 5' RACE reads via MiXCR and lists one record per CDR3 protein. In the table there are over 400,000 distinct CDR3 sequences, 25% to 30% of which are singletons. Sequenced: blood, either unsorted or a sorted T cell fraction (not recorded which). These receptors originate from a male donor with ankylosing spondylitis.

This clonotype was counted ten times or more. This chain links TRBV18 with TRBJ2-1, with 10 positions matching TRBD2. The junction had 5 bases not matched to a gene; V was cut back by 1 base and J by 8 bases. The CDR3 is 15 residues long. The germline gives CDR1 KGHSH, CDR2 LQKENI. In DNA form, the CDR3 reads TGTGCCAGCTCACCACGTGCTAGCGGGAGCGATGAGCAGTTCTTC. Its translation: CASSPRASGSDEQFF.

J is TRBJ2-3 and V is TRBV7-6; D is ambiguous. The germline gives CDR1 SGHVS, CDR2 FNYEAQ. The CDR3 has 16 residues. V gave up 5 bases and J gave up 2 bases, with 17 bases separating them. The DNA of the CDR3 is TGTGCCAGCAGCCTAATGAGTAGTACTTCCACAGATACGCAGTATTTT. Its translation is CASSLMSSTSTDTQYF.

This clonotype occurred a few times. This chain joins TRBV2 and TRBJ1-6; tentative D call: TRBD1 (5 bases). Trimming shortened V by 2 bases and J by 6 bases, and 17 bases separated the two germline ends. This CDR3 comprises 17 residues. Germline values: CDR1 SNHLY, CDR2 FYNNEI. CDR3 amino acids: CASSELGRVGSNSPLHF. The DNA of the CDR3 is TGTGCCAGCAGTGAACTTGGCAGGGTGGGTTCTAATTCACCCCTCCACTTT.

The rearrangement links TRBV30 to TRBJ1-1, with 7 bases that match TRBD1. Germline values: CDR1 GTSNPN, CDR2 SVGIG (reference sequence). Unmatched junction bases numbered 10, after V lost 4 bases and J lost 5 bases. The CDR3 has 14 residues. The CDR3 protein is CAWNLLQGQTEAFF. The DNA of the CDR3 is TGTGCCTGGAACCTTTTACAGGGGCAAACTGAAGCTTTCTTT. Filled out from reference TRBV30 and TRBJ1-1, the complete variable domain reads SQTIHQWPATLVQPVGSPLSLECTVEGTSNPNLYWYRQAAGRGLQLLFYSVGIGQISSEVPQNLSASRPQDRQFILSSKKLLLSDSGFYLCAWNLLQGQTEAFFGQGTRLTVV.

The chain carries TRBV10-3 and TRBJ2-1; D might be TRBD1 (6 bases). The CDR3 contains 16 residues. The V end lost 4 bases, the J end lost 0 bases, and 13 bases lay between the germline ends. Germline CDR1 ENHRY, CDR2 SYGVKD. The chain's CDR3 is CAISGGQRNSYNEQFF. As DNA, the CDR3 is TGTGCCATCAGTGGAGGACAGAGAAACTCCTACAATGAGCAGTTCTTC.